This passage covers 9 T cell receptor beta chains from one sample sequenced in a study of blood T cell repertoires in COVID-19. Assay used: immunoSEQ multiplex PCR; TCRdb lists only in-frame clones, some missing. The table has about 150,000 clones, about 86% seen once; the top ten hold around 3.5%. Sequenced sample: peripheral blood. Receptor source: a man between 65 and 80 years old with acute or convalescent COVID-19.

There are a few counts of this clone. The V call is TRBV7-9, the J call TRBJ1-1; 9 bases fit TRBD1. The V gene end was trimmed by 3 bases and the J gene end by 6 bases; junction bases not matched to a gene: 8. Germline V gene sequence: CDR1 SEHNR, CDR2 FQNEAQ (reference sequence). There are 15 residues in the CDR3. The CDR3 coding sequence is TGTGCCAGCAGCTTCGGGGGACAGGGTCTTCCTGAAGCTTTCTTT. Translated, it gives CASSFGGQGLPEAFF.

This chain uses TRBV12-3 or TRBV12-4 with TRBJ1-3; 7 bases are a match to TRBD1. J gave up 10 bases and V 4 bases, and 7 bases lay outside the gene matches. The CDR3 extends over 13 amino acids. This CDR3 is CASSSRQGGTIYF. CDR3 nucleotides: TGTGCCAGCAGTTCCCGACAGGGTGGGACCATATATTTT.

The rearrangement uses TRBV29-1 and TRBJ2-3; the match to TRBD1 covers 10 bases. Germline CDR1 SQVTM, CDR2 ANQGSEA. The CDR3 has 16 residues. J gave up 5 bases and V 4 bases, and 12 bases lay outside the gene matches. CDR3 residues: CSVAGRTGGPQDTQYF. DNA for the CDR3: TGCAGCGTTGCCGGAAGGACAGGGGGTCCGCAAGATACGCAGTATTTT.

This chain links TRBV7-2 with TRBJ1-5; D gene ambiguous. Trimming cost V 1 base and J 4 bases, with 14 bases left between them. Per the germline V gene, CDR1 is SGHTA and CDR2 is FQGNSA. CDR3 length equals 16 residues. The CDR3 region has the DNA TGTGCCAGCAGCTTAGAGAGGGTTCCTGATAATCAGCCCCAGCATTTT. This encodes CASSLERVPDNQPQHF. Together with reference TRBV7-2 and TRBJ1-5, the CDR3 gives the full variable domain: GAGVSQSPSNKVTEKGKDVELRCDPISGHTALYWYRQSLGQGLEFLIYFQGNSAPDKSGLPSDRFSAERTGGSVSTLTIQRTQQEDSAVYLCASSLERVPDNQPQHFGDGTRLSIL.

The CDR3: CASSIGSRQGETQYF. The DNA of the CDR3 is TGTGCCAGTAGTATAGGCTCCAGACAGGGAGAGACCCAGTACTTC. V is TRBV19 and J is TRBJ2-5; 7 positions match TRBD1. Germline V gives CDR1 LNHDA, CDR2 SQIVND (reference sequence). Trimming cost V 1 base and J 4 bases; bases outside gene matches: 6. The CDR3 length is 15 residues. Supplemented by reference TRBV19 and TRBJ2-5, the full variable domain reads DGGITQSPKYLFRKEGQNVTLSCEQNLNHDAMYWYRQDPGQGLRLIYYSQIVNDFQKGDIAEGYSVSREKKESFPLTVTSAQKNPTAFYLCASSIGSRQGETQYFGPGTRLLVL.

The chain combines TRBV10-3 with TRBJ2-1; the D gene is possibly TRBD2 (5 bases). The CDR3 extends over 14 amino acids. Germline CDR1 reads ENHRY; CDR2 reads SYGVKD. Trimming removed 3 bases from V and 4 bases from J, with 10 bases in between. Here the CDR3 DNA reads TGTGCCATCAGTGATACAGCGGCTTACAATGAGCAGTTCTTC. The encoded protein is CAISDTAAYNEQFF.

V gene TRBV6-5 combines with J gene TRBJ1-1, with 8 bases lining up with TRBD1. The germline V gene has CDR1 MNHEY and CDR2 SVGAGI. The CDR3 loop spans 11 amino acids. The trim removed 7 bases at V and 11 bases at J, leaving 6 bases unmatched. The CDR3 region is CASTQGAEAFF. The CDR3 DNA sequence: TGTGCCAGCACCCAGGGGGCAGAGGCTTTCTTT.

The count of this clone is one. The gene calls are TRBV11-2 and TRBJ2-7; D is possibly TRBD2 (6 bases). Trimming took off 3 bases at V and 1 base at J, with 7 bases between the two ends. CDR1 SGHAT and CDR2 FQNNGV come from the germline V gene. CDR3 length: 13 residues. In nucleotides, the CDR3 is TGTGCCAGCAGCTTCGGACTATCCTACGAGCAGTACTTC. This encodes CASSFGLSYEQYF.

The gene calls are TRBV5-4 and TRBJ1-1, with TRBD1 matching 8 bases. The CDR3 loop spans 15 amino acids. Per germline, CDR1 SGHNT and CDR2 YYREEE (reference sequence). V was clipped by 2 bases and J by 0 bases; unmatched bases: 3. CDR3 DNA: TGTGCCAGCAGCTTCAGGGGGCGGATGAACACTGAAGCTTTCTTT. The encoded protein is CASSFRGRMNTEAFF.